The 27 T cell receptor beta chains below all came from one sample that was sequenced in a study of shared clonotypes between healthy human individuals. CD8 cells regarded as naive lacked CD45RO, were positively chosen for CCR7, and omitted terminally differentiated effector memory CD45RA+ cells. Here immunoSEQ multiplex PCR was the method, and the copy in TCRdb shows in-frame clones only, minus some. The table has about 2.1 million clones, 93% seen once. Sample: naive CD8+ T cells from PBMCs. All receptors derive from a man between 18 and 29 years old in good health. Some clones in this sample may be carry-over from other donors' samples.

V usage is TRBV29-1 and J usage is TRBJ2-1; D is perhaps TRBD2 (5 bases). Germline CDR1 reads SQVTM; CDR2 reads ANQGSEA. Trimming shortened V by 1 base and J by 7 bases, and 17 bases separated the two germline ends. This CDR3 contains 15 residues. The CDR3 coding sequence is TGCAGCGTTGAAGCGGGATGGATTCGCGGGAATGAGCAGTTCTTC. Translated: CSVEAGWIRGNEQFF.

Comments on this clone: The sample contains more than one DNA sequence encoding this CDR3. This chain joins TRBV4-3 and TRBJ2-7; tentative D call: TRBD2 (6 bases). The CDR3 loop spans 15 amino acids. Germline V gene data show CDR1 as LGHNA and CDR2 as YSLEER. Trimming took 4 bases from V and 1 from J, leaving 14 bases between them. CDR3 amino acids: CASSPGRGASYEQYF. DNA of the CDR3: TGCGCCAGCAGCCCTGGACGCGGGGCGTCCTACGAGCAGTACTTC.

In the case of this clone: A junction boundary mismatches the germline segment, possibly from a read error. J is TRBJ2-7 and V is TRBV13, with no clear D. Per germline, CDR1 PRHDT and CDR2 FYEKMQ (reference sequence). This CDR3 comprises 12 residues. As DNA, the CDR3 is TGTGCCAGCAGCTTAGGCAGAGGTAAATGCGACTTC. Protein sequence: CASSLGRGKCDF.

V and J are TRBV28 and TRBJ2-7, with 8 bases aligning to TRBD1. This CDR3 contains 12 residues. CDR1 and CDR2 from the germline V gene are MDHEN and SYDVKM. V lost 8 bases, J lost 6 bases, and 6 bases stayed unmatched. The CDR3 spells CASARQGLEQYF. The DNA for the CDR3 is TGTGCCAGCGCCCGACAGGGGCTCGAGCAGTACTTC.

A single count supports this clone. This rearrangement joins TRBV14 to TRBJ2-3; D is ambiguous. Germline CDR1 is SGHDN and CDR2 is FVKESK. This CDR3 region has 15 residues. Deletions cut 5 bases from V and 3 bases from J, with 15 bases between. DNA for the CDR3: TGTGCCAGCAGCTCCCCCGGGCCAGATACAGATACGCAGTATTTT. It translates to CASSSPGPDTDTQYF.

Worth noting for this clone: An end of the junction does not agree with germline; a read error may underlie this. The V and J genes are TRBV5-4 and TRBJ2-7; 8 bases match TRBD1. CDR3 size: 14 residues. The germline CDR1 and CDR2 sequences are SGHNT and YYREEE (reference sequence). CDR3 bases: TGTGCCAGCAGGTTGGTGACAGGGGACCACGAGCAGTACTTC. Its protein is CASRLVTGDHEQYF.

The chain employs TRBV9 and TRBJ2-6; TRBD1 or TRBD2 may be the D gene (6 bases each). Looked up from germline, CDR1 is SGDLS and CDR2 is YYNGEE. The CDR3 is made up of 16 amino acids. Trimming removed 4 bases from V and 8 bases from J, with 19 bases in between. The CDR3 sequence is CASSLFGTGGPNVLTF. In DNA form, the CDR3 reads TGTGCCAGCAGCCTTTTTGGAACCGGGGGCCCCAACGTCCTGACTTTC.

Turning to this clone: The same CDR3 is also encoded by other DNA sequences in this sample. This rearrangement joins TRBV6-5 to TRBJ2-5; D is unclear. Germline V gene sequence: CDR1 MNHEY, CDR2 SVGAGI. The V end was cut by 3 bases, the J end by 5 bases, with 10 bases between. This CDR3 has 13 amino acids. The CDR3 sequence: CASSYVGGETQYF. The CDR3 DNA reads TGTGCCAGCAGTTATGTAGGTGGGGAGACCCAGTACTTC.

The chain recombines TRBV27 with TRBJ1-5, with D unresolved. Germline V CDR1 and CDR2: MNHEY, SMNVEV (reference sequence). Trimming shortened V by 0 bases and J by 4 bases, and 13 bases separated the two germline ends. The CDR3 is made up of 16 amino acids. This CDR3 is CASSLSWGEWNQPQHF. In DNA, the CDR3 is TGTGCCAGCAGTTTATCCTGGGGTGAGTGGAATCAGCCCCAGCATTTT.

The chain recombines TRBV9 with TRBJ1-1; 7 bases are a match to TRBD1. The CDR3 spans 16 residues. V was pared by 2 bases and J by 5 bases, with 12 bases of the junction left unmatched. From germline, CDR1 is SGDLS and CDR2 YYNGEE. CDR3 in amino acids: CASSVNRGEVGTEAFF. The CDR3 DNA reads TGTGCCAGCAGCGTCAACAGGGGCGAGGTGGGGACTGAAGCTTTCTTT.

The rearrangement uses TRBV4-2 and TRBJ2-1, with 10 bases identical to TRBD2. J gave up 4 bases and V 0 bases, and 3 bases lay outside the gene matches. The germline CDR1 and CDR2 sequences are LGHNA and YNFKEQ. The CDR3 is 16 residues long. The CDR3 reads CASSQDRTSGYNEQFF. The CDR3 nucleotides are TGTGCCAGCAGCCAAGATCGGACTAGCGGATACAATGAGCAGTTCTTC.

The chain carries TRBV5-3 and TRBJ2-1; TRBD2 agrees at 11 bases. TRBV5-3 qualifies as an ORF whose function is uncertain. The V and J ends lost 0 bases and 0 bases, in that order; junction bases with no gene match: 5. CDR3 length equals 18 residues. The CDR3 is CARSLGITSGSSYNEQFF. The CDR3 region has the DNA TGTGCCAGAAGCTTGGGGATCACTAGCGGGAGCTCCTACAATGAGCAGTTCTTC.

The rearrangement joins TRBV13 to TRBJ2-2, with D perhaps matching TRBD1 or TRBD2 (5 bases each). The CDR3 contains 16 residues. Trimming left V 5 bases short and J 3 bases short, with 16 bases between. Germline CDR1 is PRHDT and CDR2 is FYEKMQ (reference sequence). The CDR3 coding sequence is TGTGCCAGCAGCACCCGGACTGAACAGGACACCGGGGAGCTGTTTTTT. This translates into CASSTRTEQDTGELFF.

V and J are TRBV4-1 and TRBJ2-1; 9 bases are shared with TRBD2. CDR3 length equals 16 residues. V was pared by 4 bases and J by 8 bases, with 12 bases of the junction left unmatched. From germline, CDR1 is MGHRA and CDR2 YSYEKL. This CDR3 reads CASSPQGLAPVDEQFF. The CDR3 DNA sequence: TGCGCCAGCAGCCCTCAGGGACTAGCTCCTGTAGATGAGCAGTTCTTC.

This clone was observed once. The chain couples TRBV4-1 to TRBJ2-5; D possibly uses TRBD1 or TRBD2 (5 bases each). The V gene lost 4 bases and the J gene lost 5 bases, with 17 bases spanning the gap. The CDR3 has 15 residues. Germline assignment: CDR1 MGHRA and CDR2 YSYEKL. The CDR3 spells CASSLGTARWETQYF. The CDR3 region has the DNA TGCGCCAGCAGCCTCGGGACGGCTCGGTGGGAGACCCAGTACTTC.

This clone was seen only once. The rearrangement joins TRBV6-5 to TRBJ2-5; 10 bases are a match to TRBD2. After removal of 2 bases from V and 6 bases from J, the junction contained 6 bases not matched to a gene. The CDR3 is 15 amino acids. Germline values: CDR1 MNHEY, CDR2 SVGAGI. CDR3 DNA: TGTGCCAGCAGTTACGTCCTAGCGGGAGCCCAGACCCAGTACTTC. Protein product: CASSYVLAGAQTQYF.

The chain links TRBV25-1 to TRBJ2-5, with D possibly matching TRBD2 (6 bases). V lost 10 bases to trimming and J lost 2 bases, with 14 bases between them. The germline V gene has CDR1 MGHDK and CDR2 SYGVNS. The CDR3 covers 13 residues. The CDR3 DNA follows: TGTGCCACCACACCAGGGAGGCAAGAGACCCAGTACTTC. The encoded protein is CATTPGRQETQYF.

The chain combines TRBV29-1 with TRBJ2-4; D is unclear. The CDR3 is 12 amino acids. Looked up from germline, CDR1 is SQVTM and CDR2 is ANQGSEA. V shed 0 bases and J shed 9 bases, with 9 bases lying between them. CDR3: CSVEDQVGIQYF. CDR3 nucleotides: TGCAGCGTTGAAGATCAAGTAGGCATTCAGTACTTC.

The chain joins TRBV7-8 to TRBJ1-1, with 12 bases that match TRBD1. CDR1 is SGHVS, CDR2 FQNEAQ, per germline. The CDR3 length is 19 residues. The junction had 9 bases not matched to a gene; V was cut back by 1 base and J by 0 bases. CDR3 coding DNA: TGTGCCAGCAGCTTAGTCGATGGGGACAGGGGGCCCATGAACACTGAAGCTTTCTTT. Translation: CASSLVDGDRGPMNTEAFF.

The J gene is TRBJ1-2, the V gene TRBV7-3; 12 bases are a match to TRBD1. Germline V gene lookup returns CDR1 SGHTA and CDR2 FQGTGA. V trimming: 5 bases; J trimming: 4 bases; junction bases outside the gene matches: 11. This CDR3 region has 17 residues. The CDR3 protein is CASSAHGTGGDGYGYTF. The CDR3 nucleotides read TGTGCCAGCAGCGCACACGGGACAGGGGGCGATGGCTATGGCTACACCTTC.

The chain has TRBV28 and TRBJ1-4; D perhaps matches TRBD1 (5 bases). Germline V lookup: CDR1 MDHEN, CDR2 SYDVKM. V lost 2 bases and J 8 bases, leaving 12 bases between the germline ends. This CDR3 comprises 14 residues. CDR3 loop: CASSLRGGEEKLFF. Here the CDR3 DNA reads TGTGCCAGCAGTTTAAGGGGCGGTGAAGAAAAACTGTTTTTT. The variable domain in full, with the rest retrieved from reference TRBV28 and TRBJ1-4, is DVKVTQSSRYLVKRTGEKVFLECVQDMDHENMFWYRQDPGLGLRLIYFSYDVKMKEKGDIPEGYSVSREKKERFSLILESASTNQTSMYLCASSLRGGEEKLFFGSGTQLSVL.

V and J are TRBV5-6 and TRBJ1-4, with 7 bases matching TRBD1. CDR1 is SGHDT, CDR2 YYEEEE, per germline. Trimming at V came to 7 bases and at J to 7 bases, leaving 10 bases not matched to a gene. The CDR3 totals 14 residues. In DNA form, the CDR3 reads TGTGCCAGCGCCGTTGGAGGGGGCGGTGAAAAACTGTTTTTT. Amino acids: CASAVGGGGEKLFF.

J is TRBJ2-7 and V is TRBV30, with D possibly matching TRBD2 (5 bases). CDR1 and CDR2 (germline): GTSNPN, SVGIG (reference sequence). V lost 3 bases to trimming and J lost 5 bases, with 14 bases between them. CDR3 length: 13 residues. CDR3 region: CAWSHGKLDEQYF. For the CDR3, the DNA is TGTGCCTGGAGCCACGGGAAACTTGACGAGCAGTACTTC. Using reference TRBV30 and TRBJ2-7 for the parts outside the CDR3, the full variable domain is SQTIHQWPATLVQPVGSPLSLECTVEGTSNPNLYWYRQAAGRGLQLLFYSVGIGQISSEVPQNLSASRPQDRQFILSSKKLLLSDSGFYLCAWSHGKLDEQYFGPGTRLTVT.

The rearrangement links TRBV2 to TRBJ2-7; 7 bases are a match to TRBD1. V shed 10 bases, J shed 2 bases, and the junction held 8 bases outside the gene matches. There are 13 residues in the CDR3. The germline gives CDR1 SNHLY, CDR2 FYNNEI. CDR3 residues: CATVPDRAYEQYF. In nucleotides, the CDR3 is TGTGCCACGGTCCCCGACAGGGCCTACGAGCAGTACTTC.

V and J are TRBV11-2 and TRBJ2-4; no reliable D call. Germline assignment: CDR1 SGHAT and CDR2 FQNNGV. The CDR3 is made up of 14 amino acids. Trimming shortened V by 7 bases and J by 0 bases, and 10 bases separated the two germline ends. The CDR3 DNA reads TGTGCCAGCAAAACGCTACTAGCCAAAAACATTCAGTACTTC. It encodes CASKTLLAKNIQYF.

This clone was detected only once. The CDR3 spells CASSLGAGGLADTQYF. In DNA, the CDR3 is TGTGCCAGCAGCTTAGGAGCGGGAGGGCTTGCAGATACGCAGTATTTT. V and J are TRBV7-2 and TRBJ2-3; 10 bases are shared with TRBD2. The CDR3 sequence is 16 residues long. V was clipped by 1 base and J by 4 bases; unmatched bases: 5. CDR1 SGHTA and CDR2 FQGNSA come from the germline V gene.

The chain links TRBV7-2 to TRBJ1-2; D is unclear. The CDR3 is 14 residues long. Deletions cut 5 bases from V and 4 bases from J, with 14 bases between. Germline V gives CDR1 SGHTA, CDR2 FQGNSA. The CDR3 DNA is TGTGCCAGCAGCATTCCCCCCTATCGCTATGGCTACACCTTC. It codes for CASSIPPYRYGYTF.